This TCR beta chain was retrieved from a study of T cells after yellow fever vaccination. TCRdb redid the calling of the 5' RACE reads with MiXCR, one entry per CDR3 protein. The sample shows about 300,000 distinct CDR3 sequences, less than 9.5% of them seen only once. V was shortened by 2 bases and J by 0 bases, with 12 bases between the two germline ends. The CDR3 contains 16 residues. Per the germline V gene, CDR1 is SGDLS and CDR2 is YYNGEE. The source material was CD4+ T cells sorted from PBMCs, sampled 5 days after the yellow fever booster vaccination. This chain joins TRBV9 and TRBJ2-1; D is unclear. The source is a man between 18 and 35 years old who received the YFV17D yellow fever vaccine. The CDR3 protein is CASSVGLESSYNEQFF. CDR3 nucleotides: TGTGCCAGCAGCGTCGGCTTAGAGAGCTCCTACAATGAGCAGTTCTTC.